Listed below are T cell receptor beta chains from one sample, sequenced in a study of T cells in Graves' hyperthyroidism and ophthalmopathy. One entry per CDR3 protein, called by TCRdb with MiXCR from the multiplex PCR reads. The table shows 530,000 or so distinct CDR3 sequences, with around 24% occurring only once. Sequencing was done on a sample of blood. The receptor source for this set is a woman in her 30s with Graves' ophthalmopathy. Both conserved end residues are trimmed from each CDR3. D genes are given only for firm matches. Clone size, where shown, is once, few, many, or a class for clones that have expanded.

length,V,size,D,CDR3
12,TRBV20-1,many,NA,SARAPSWPGTQY
14,TRBV11-2,few,NA,ASSPSRVCSGQPQH
13,TRBV14,NA,NA,ASSQDWGPQETQY
10,TRBV29-1,few,NA,SVRTGGNTIY
16,TRBV10-3,many,TRBD2,AISETGLAGGFNYEQY
11,TRBV7-2,many,NA,ASSLNSNQPQH
10,TRBV2,NA,NA,ASSAGWGGYT
11,TRBV12-3/TRBV12-4,few,NA,ASSFGRDNIQY
11,TRBV7-2,many,TRBD1,ASSPTGETGYT
15,TRBV5-1,many,NA,ASSPGGGNMGNTEAF
14,TRBV28,NA,TRBD2,ASSSSGEGLSYEQY
13,TRBV6-1,few,TRBD1,ASSLQTGGTETQY
11,TRBV18,few,NA,ASSPGGGSEAF
13,TRBV29-1,many,NA,SVEVDPGRDQPQH
11,TRBV5-1,many,TRBD1,ASSLATGDEQY
12,TRBV2,many,TRBD1,ASIPGTGNTEAF
14,TRBV11-2,many,NA,ASSLVAGSPNTEAF
12,TRBV27,NA,NA,ASSSPRTRSGYT
13,TRBV7-9,many,NA,ASSGGVGASTEAF
12,TRBV12-3/TRBV12-4,many,NA,ASSLVRVNYGYT
12,TRBV20-1,few,NA,STVGRQMNTEAF
13,TRBV6-2/TRBV6-3,many,NA,ASSYVSGPREPQH
10,TRBV6-1,many,NA,ASRDLNYGYT
13,TRBV6-1,few,TRBD2,ASSGLAESSYEQY
13,TRBV4-1,many,NA,ASSQTGRLEYGYT
11,TRBV20-1,many,NA,SASETGQGTQY
15,TRBV7-6,NA,TRBD1,ASSLEGGDGLSQPQH
12,TRBV27,many,NA,ASSFLGGTGELF
12,TRBV19,many,NA,ASTRETMNTEAF
12,TRBV10-3,many,NA,AISEPDGNYGYT
14,TRBV28,many,TRBD1,ASSPLAHRGDYGYT
13,TRBV5-1,NA,TRBD1,ASSLGTTGSETQY
11,TRBV19,NA,TRBD1,ASKGTEYDEQY
14,TRBV11-2,many,NA,ASSRAPGQFNYGYT
11,TRBV19,many,NA,ASSIMRDQPQH
12,TRBV27,NA,NA,ASSFSRGLSEAF
14,TRBV19,many,TRBD1,ASSTQGASRNQPQH
14,TRBV20-1,many,TRBD1,SAGDRGLVPGNTIY
9,TRBV29-1,many,NA,SVEAEYEQY
12,TRBV28,NA,NA,ASKSPGKPYEQY
12,TRBV6-1,NA,TRBD1,ASRRQGSNQPQH
10,TRBV5-1,many,NA,ASMEEGTKAF
12,TRBV18,NA,TRBD1,ASSPRDRDDGYT
14,TRBV6-1,NA,TRBD1,ASRPGQLVAKNIQY
13,TRBV5-1,many,NA,ASSLEGQSIFEAF
11,TRBV6-5,NA,NA,ASSLDGLGEQY
12,TRBV20-1,many,NA,SARDEKGEYGYT
14,TRBV28,medium-sized,TRBD1,ASFYRVTGGEYGYT
12,TRBV3-1,many,TRBD1,ASSQRDRYTEAF
8,TRBV30,many,NA,ALNSYEQY
15,TRBV3-1,NA,TRBD1,ASSRRDRVPLNTEAF
13,TRBV12-3/TRBV12-4,many,TRBD1,ASSLQGAYSYEQY
16,TRBV27,many,TRBD2,ASSFAGGSGSAAYEQY
14,TRBV7-3,many,NA,ASSFWDVSLSYEQY
14,TRBV20-1,once,TRBD2,SAPSRTSGSSYEQY
13,TRBV18,NA,TRBD1,ASSDRQGPNYEQY